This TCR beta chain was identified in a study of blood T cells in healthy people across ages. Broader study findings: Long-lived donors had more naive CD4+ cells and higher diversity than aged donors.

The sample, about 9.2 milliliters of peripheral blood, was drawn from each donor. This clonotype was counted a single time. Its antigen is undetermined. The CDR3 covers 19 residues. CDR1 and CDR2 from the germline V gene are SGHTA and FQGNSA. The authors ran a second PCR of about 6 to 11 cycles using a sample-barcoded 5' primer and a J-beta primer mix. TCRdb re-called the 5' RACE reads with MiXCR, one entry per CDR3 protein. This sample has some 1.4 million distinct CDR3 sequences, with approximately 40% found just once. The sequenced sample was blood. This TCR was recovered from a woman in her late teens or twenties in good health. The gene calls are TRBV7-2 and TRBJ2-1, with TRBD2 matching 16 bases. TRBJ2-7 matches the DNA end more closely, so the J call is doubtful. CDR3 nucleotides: TGTGCCAGCAGCTTTCCCAGGGGACTAGCGGGAGGGTTGGCCTACGAGCAGTACTTC. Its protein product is CASSFPRGLAGGLAYEQYF.